What follows are 19 T cell receptor beta chains derived from one specimen sequenced in a study of blood T cell repertoires in COVID-19. The method was immunoSEQ multiplex PCR; TCRdb's version includes in-frame clones alone and lacks a portion of them. The repertoire holds 310,000 or so clones, with around 87% as singletons. The sample comprised peripheral blood. The receptors stem from a woman aged 50 to 65 with active or convalescent COVID-19.

The chain recombines TRBV2 with TRBJ2-6, with 9 bases matching TRBD1. Losses at the gene ends were 6 bases for V and 0 bases for J; bases not matched to a gene: 3. From germline, CDR1 is SNHLY and CDR2 FYNNEI. CDR3 length: 16 amino acids. The CDR3 DNA is TGTGCCAGCAGGGGACAGGGATCCTCTGGGGCCAACGTCCTGACTTTC. The encoded protein is CASRGQGSSGANVLTF.

This chain connects TRBV19 to TRBJ2-7, with D possibly TRBD2 on 6 matching bases. The V end was cut by 3 bases, the J end by 3 bases, with 9 bases between. The length of the CDR3 is 13 residues. From germline, CDR1 is LNHDA and CDR2 SQIVND (reference sequence). Here the CDR3 DNA reads TGTGCCAGTAGTATGGGACTGAACTACGAGCAGTACTTC. It encodes CASSMGLNYEQYF.

This clone was counted only a few times. The chain combines TRBV10-2 with TRBJ1-5, with TRBD1 as a possible D gene (5 bases). V was cut by 6 bases and J by 0 bases, with 12 bases left in between. The CDR3 loop spans 15 amino acids. Looked up from germline, CDR1 is WSHSY and CDR2 is SAAADI. DNA of the CDR3: TGCGCCAGCAGGACAGCTAAGGATAGCAATCAGCCCCAGCATTTT. This encodes CASRTAKDSNQPQHF.

The chain recombines TRBV30 with TRBJ1-2, with TRBD1 matching 9 bases. V trimming: 4 bases; J trimming: 7 bases; junction bases outside the gene matches: 4. The CDR3 is 12 amino acids. From germline, CDR1 is GTSNPN and CDR2 SVGIG (reference sequence). CDR3: CAWTGQGSGYTF. In nucleotides, the CDR3 is TGTGCCTGGACGGGACAGGGAAGTGGCTACACCTTC.

The table lists this clone with a count of one. The J gene is TRBJ2-1, the V gene TRBV11-3, with D perhaps TRBD2 (6 bases). Germline loops: CDR1 SGHNT, CDR2 YENEEA. The CDR3 runs to 18 residues. Trimming left V 1 base short and J 0 bases short, with 16 bases between. CDR3 protein: CASSLVASAESSYNEQFF. In nucleotides, the CDR3 is TGTGCCAGCAGCTTAGTGGCTAGCGCCGAGAGCTCCTACAATGAGCAGTTCTTC.

The chain combines TRBV9 with TRBJ1-3, with D possibly TRBD1 on 6 matching bases. The CDR3 is 16 residues long. Germline V lookup: CDR1 SGDLS, CDR2 YYNGEE. V gave up 4 bases and J gave up 0 bases, with 14 bases separating them. CDR3 region: CASSSEGGHSGNTIYF. CDR3 nucleotides: TGTGCCAGCAGCTCCGAAGGGGGACACTCTGGAAACACCATATATTTT.

The chain links TRBV18 to TRBJ2-7, with a tentative D call TRBD1 (6 bases). This CDR3 has 14 amino acids. The V end lost 3 bases, the J end lost 5 bases, and 14 bases lay between the germline ends. Germline CDR1 reads KGHSH; CDR2 reads LQKENI. CDR3 protein: CASSPILTGNEQYF. CDR3 sequence (DNA): TGTGCCAGCTCACCGATCTTAACAGGGAACGAGCAGTACTTC.

J is TRBJ1-2 and V is TRBV20-1; D may be TRBD1 (5 bases). This CDR3 is built from 11 residues. CDR1 DFQATT and CDR2 SNEGSKA come from the germline V gene (reference sequence). The ends were cut back, 6 bases at V and 3 bases at J, with 8 bases in the middle. The CDR3 region is CSALGDYGYTF. CDR3 sequence (DNA): TGCAGTGCGCTAGGGGACTATGGCTACACCTTC.

The CDR3 here is CASSRTQGRGETQYF. The CDR3, as DNA: TGTGCCAGCAGCCGAACCCAGGGGCGAGGGGAGACCCAGTACTTC. The V and J genes are TRBV3-1 (or the pseudogene TRBV3-2) and TRBJ2-5, with D perhaps matching TRBD1 (6 bases). Deletions cut 4 bases from V and 5 bases from J, with 17 bases between. Germline V gene lookup returns CDR1 LGHDT and CDR2 YNNKEL (reference sequence). The CDR3 extends over 15 amino acids.

The gene calls are TRBV19 and TRBJ1-1, with TRBD1 matching 8 bases. The CDR3 extends over 14 amino acids. V dropped 7 bases and J dropped 7; count of bases not matched to a gene: 11. Germline V lookup: CDR1 LNHDA, CDR2 SQIVND (reference sequence). CDR3 region: CASTRGQAGGEAFF. The CDR3 DNA reads as TGTGCCAGTACCAGGGGACAGGCGGGCGGTGAAGCTTTCTTT.

V usage is TRBV28 and J usage is TRBJ1-2; D might be TRBD1 (5 bases). From germline, CDR1 is MDHEN and CDR2 SYDVKM. The CDR3 runs to 15 residues. Trimming left V 6 bases short and J 2 bases short, with 16 bases between. This chain's CDR3 is CASRDPSSGNYGYTF. The CDR3 nucleotides read TGTGCCAGCAGAGACCCTAGTTCAGGGAACTATGGCTACACCTTC.

The chain recombines TRBV15 with TRBJ1-1, with D hard to call. Trimming left V 3 bases short and J 3 bases short, with 8 bases between. Germline CDR1 LNHNV, CDR2 YYDKDF (reference sequence). This CDR3 is built from 13 residues. CDR3 nucleotide sequence: TGTGCCACCAGCAGCCAGGCTTACACTGAAGCTTTCTTT. As protein: CATSSQAYTEAFF.

The chain has TRBV7-2 and TRBJ2-7; a weak D match, TRBD2 (5 bases). V gave up 3 bases and J gave up 11 bases, with 17 bases separating them. CDR1 is SGHTA and CDR2 is FQGNSA in the germline V gene. The length of the CDR3 is 13 residues. The DNA of the CDR3 is TGTGCCAGCAGCTTCTCTAGCATAGTGGCGGAGTACTTC. Translation: CASSFSSIVAEYF.

The V call is TRBV6-6, the J call TRBJ1-6; 8 nucleotides line up with TRBD1. The junction had 10 bases not matched to a gene; V was cut back by 7 bases and J by 8 bases. The germline CDR1 and CDR2 sequences are MNHNY and SVGAGI (reference sequence). The CDR3 is 15 residues long. CDR3 sequence reads: CASTRGQVGHSPLHF. The CDR3, as DNA: TGTGCCAGCACCCGGGGACAGGTGGGCCATTCACCCCTCCACTTT.

The chain carries TRBV7-3 and TRBJ2-1; 14 bases map to TRBD2. This CDR3 comprises 18 residues. After removal of 5 bases from V and 1 base from J, the junction contained 7 bases not matched to a gene. Per germline, CDR1 SGHTA and CDR2 FQGTGA. This CDR3 reads CASSLGLAGGPSYNEQFF. CDR3 DNA sequence: TGTGCCAGCAGCCTTGGACTAGCGGGAGGACCGTCCTACAATGAGCAGTTCTTC.

The rearrangement joins TRBV5-5 to TRBJ1-5; tentatively, D is TRBD1 (5 bases). Trimming removed 0 bases at V and 5 bases at J, with 12 bases between. CDR1 and CDR2 from the germline V gene are SGHKS and YYEKEE (reference sequence). This CDR3 is built from 15 residues. This chain's CDR3 is CASSLVAGLDQPQHF. In DNA, the CDR3 is TGTGCCAGCAGCTTGGTAGCAGGGTTGGATCAGCCCCAGCATTTT.

The chain employs TRBV7-2 and TRBJ2-5, with 14 nucleotides matching TRBD2. V gave up 5 bases and J gave up 7 bases; unmatched junction bases: 9. The CDR3 contains 16 residues. CDR1 and CDR2 from the germline V gene are SGHTA and FQGNSA. CDR3 sequence (DNA): TGTGCCAGCAGCGTGACTAGCGGGGGGGCCTTATGGACCCAGTACTTC. This translates into CASSVTSGGALWTQYF.

This chain joins TRBV30 and TRBJ2-2; 8 bases line up with TRBD1. J lost 6 bases, V lost 1 base, and 7 bases had no gene match. Per germline, CDR1 GTSNPN and CDR2 SVGIG (reference sequence). CDR3 length: 15 amino acids. Here the CDR3 reads CAWSARGLGAGELFF. The CDR3 DNA sequence: TGTGCCTGGAGTGCCAGGGGGCTGGGTGCCGGGGAGCTGTTTTTT.

Comments on this clone: This sample includes further DNA sequences coding for the same CDR3. This sequence joins TRBV19 and TRBJ2-5, with D maybe TRBD2 (6 bases). The CDR3 is 13 residues long. Looked up from germline, CDR1 is LNHDA and CDR2 is SQIVND (reference sequence). V dropped 1 base and J dropped 5 bases, with 8 bases sitting between them. CDR3 sequence reads: CASSIAGVETQYF. In DNA, the CDR3 is TGTGCCAGTAGTATAGCGGGAGTGGAGACCCAGTACTTC.